This TCR beta chain comes out of a study of blood T cell repertoires in COVID-19 (dated by TCRdb to 2020 to 2022). Notes on the research overall: Samples from collaborators originated in the United States, Italy and Spain and spanned both the acute and convalescent phases of COVID-19. The material from the prospective study consisted of cDNA or gDNA derived from T cells, B-cell-depleted T cells, or PBMCs. Subjects who had been exposed to COVID-19, were actively infected with it, or had recovered from it provided the deeply sampled blood TCRbeta repertoires that made up the dataset. A freely available public database, intended as a resource for researchers studying the immune response to SARS-CoV-2, is where the repertoires were released. The samples were drawn from two sources: the first 160 participants of the ongoing ImmuneRACE study, and 1,254 subjects contributed by 6 global collaborators. A de-identified subject ID, COVID-19 status, age in years and sex were almost always included in the sample metadata. HLA class I and class II types, where available, came from metadata supplied by the sample provider rather than from assay-based typing. General findings and caveats noted by the study authors: How much clinical and demographic metadata was included differed by source and by participant, and the metadata was provided uncurated.

The collaborating institutions used their own protocols to collect whole blood in K2EDTA tubes. Collaborator samples were shipped for TCRbeta analysis as frozen whole blood, isolated PBMCs, or DNA extracted from either sample type. TCRbeta CDR3 regions were amplified from genomic DNA using the immunoSEQ Assay, a bias-controlled multiplex PCR. In the original analysis: The number of nucleated cells in each sample was estimated by amplification of reference gene primers within the assay. To quantify the absolute abundance of each unique TCRbeta CDR3 rearrangement, sequence reads were collapsed and filtered. For each sample, productive Simpson clonality was calculated by taking the square root of Simpson's diversity index across productive rearrangements. Not all clones reach the TCRdb copy of this immuneACCESS table, which keeps in-frame sequences only. Checked studies attribute under half of the gap to unresolved V genes and leave the rest unexplained. Clone size and V and J calls were adopted from that table, with D and trimming inferred from the DNA. In all, the sample holds about 75,000 clones, and about 87% of those were seen once. Approximately 6.4% of the sample is taken by the ten largest.

To note about this clone: What antigen it recognizes has not been identified. Qualities for individual bases were not recorded, and no much larger clone is one base off.

The sequencing input was peripheral blood. This receptor was obtained from a woman in her 50s with acute or convalescent COVID-19.

The bases are TGTGCCAGCAGCTTGCAGGGAGGCTACGAGCAGTACTTC. Translated, this is CASSLQGGYEQYF. This receptor chain uses TRBV5-5 and TRBJ2-7; tentative D gene TRBD2, with 6 bases matching. CDR1 and CDR2, per the germline V gene (reference sequence), are SGHKS and YYEKEE. V lost 1 base and J lost 3 bases; the stretch between them is 8 bases long. The CDR3 goes from the cysteine to the phenylalanine over 13 residues. Left in the record is the CDR3 DNA by itself, 39 bases read in frame from the first base.